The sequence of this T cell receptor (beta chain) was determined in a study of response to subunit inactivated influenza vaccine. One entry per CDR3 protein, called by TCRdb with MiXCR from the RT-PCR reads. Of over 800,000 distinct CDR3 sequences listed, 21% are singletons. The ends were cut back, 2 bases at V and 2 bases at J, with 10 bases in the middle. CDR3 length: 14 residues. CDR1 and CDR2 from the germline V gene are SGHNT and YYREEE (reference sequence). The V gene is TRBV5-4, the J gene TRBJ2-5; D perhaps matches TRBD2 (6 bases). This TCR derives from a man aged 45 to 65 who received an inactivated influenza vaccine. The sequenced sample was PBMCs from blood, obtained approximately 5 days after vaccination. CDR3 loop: CASSFAGRQETQYF. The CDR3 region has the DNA TGTGCCAGCAGCTTTGCGGGGCGTCAAGAGACCCAGTACTTC.